Below are 27 T cell receptor beta chains sequenced from a single sample in a study of T-cell reconstitution after alpha-beta-depleted transplantation in children (dated by TCRdb to about 2016). The sample's treatment or condition, from its label and the paper: allogeneic hematopoietic cell transplantation with graft depleted of TCRalphabeta T cells and CD19 B cells. The library was made by PCR. Instrument used: Illumina HiSeq 2500. To normalize quantification of the TCRbeta repertoire, the TCR libraries were built with molecular barcoding that relied on unique molecular identifiers. TCRdb reprocessed the public reads (quality trimming at Q25 with fastp, clone calling with MiXCR) and kept in-frame beta chains. A single entry per CDR3 protein holds the most common genes and DNA from its merged rows. Counted in this sample were about 540,000 distinct CDR3 sequences; around 27% of them appeared once. The biggest ten clones account for 30% to 40% of the sample.

The sample here was PBMCs, taken before TCRalphabeta/CD19-depleted stem cell transplant. These receptors came from a boy less than two years old with Wiskott-Aldrich syndrome, due to receive a stem cell transplant.

J is TRBJ2-5 and V is TRBV15; 9 bases line up with TRBD1. CDR3 length: 17 amino acids. Germline V gene lookup returns CDR1 LNHNV and CDR2 YYDKDF (reference sequence). Germline trimming cut 3 bases from V and 4 bases from J; bases unmatched to any gene: 12. The CDR3 bases are TGTGCCACCAGCAGGGCCGGGGACAGGGAGGGTCGAGAGACCCAGTACTTC. Protein: CATSRAGDREGRETQYF. Variable domain in full (rest from reference TRBV15 and TRBJ2-5): DAMVIQNPRYQVTQFGKPVTLSCSQTLNHNVMYWYQQKSSQAPKLLFHYYDKDFNNEADTPDNFQSRRPNTSFCFLDIRSPGLGDTAMYLCATSRAGDREGRETQYFGPGTRLLVL.

The gene calls are TRBV7-3 and TRBJ2-1; 8 positions agree with TRBD2. J lost 9 bases, V lost 2 bases, and 6 bases had no gene match. This CDR3 region has 14 residues. The germline V gene has CDR1 SGHTA and CDR2 FQGTGA. The CDR3 sequence is CASSLYQRETEQFF. CDR3 DNA: TGTGCCAGCAGCTTATATCAGCGGGAGACTGAGCAGTTCTTC.

This clonotype came up a few times. The rearrangement uses TRBV5-1 and TRBJ2-1; 10 bases agree with TRBD1. The CDR3 has 15 amino acids. Trimming cost V 4 bases and J 5 bases; bases outside gene matches: 6. Germline V gene lookup returns CDR1 SGHRS and CDR2 YFSETQ. The CDR3 coding sequence is TGCGCCAGCAGCCCCCCGGGACAGGGGAACAATGAGCAGTTCTTC. Translating it yields CASSPPGQGNNEQFF.

This chain links TRBV28 with TRBJ2-1; 10 nucleotides line up with TRBD1. The CDR3 is made up of 14 amino acids. J lost 6 bases, V lost 11 bases, and 10 bases had no gene match. CDR1 MDHEN and CDR2 SYDVKM come from the germline V gene. The CDR3 DNA sequence: TGTGCCTGCCTAGGGGACAGGGGCTCCAATGAGCAGTTCTTC. It specifies CACLGDRGSNEQFF. Filled out from reference TRBV28 and TRBJ2-1, the complete variable domain reads DVKVTQSSRYLVKRTGEKVFLECVQDMDHENMFWYRQDPGLGLRLIYFSYDVKMKEKGDIPEGYSVSREKKERFSLILESASTNQTSMYLCACLGDRGSNEQFFGPGTRLTVL.

The CDR3 DNA reads as TGTGCCATCAGTGAAGGAGGGACAAATGAAAAACTGTTTTTT. Translating gives CAISEGGTNEKLFF. The gene calls are TRBV10-3 and TRBJ1-4; a possible D gene is TRBD1 (6 bases). CDR1 and CDR2 from the germline V gene are ENHRY and SYGVKD. V lost 3 bases to trimming and J lost 5 bases, with 10 bases between them. The CDR3 spans 14 residues.

This clonotype was counted only a few times. The chain employs TRBV29-1 and TRBJ1-2; unclear D gene. Trimming left V 3 bases short and J 2 bases short, with 4 bases between. This CDR3 region has 11 residues. Germline CDR1 reads SQVTM; CDR2 reads ANQGSEA. In DNA form, the CDR3 reads TGCAGCGTTGACAGCAACTATGGCTACACCTTC. This translates into CSVDSNYGYTF.

V is TRBV5-1 and J is TRBJ2-1; D uncertain. CDR1 and CDR2 from the germline V gene are SGHRS and YFSETQ. The CDR3 has 14 amino acids. Trimming cost V 0 bases and J 5 bases, with 9 bases left between them. CDR3 in DNA: TGCGCCAGCAGCTTGGATTTCAACCACAATGAGCAGTTCTTC. Its translation: CASSLDFNHNEQFF.

The CDR3 nucleotides are TGCAGTGCTAGAGATCCTAGGACAGGAGCCACCGGGGAGCTGTTTTTT. Amino acid sequence: CSARDPRTGATGELFF. This sequence joins TRBV20-1 and TRBJ2-2; 7 bases map to TRBD1. The germline V gene has CDR1 DFQATT and CDR2 SNEGSKA (reference sequence). V lost 0 bases to trimming and J lost 4 bases; unmatched junction nucleotides: 8. The CDR3 runs to 16 residues.

The chain combines TRBV24-1 with TRBJ2-5; 8 bases match TRBD1. Germline values: CDR1 KGHDR, CDR2 SFDVKD. Trimming removed 4 bases from V and 5 bases from J; junction bases left unmatched: 11. The CDR3 consists of 16 residues. Here the CDR3 reads CATSDPTGALRETQYF. The DNA for the CDR3 is TGTGCCACCAGTGACCCGACAGGGGCGCTTCGGGAGACCCAGTACTTC.

The chain recombines TRBV9 with TRBJ2-7, with TRBD1 matching over 8 bases. With 0 bases clipped from V and 5 bases from J, the junction kept 7 bases outside the gene matches. This CDR3 comprises 15 residues. Germline V gives CDR1 SGDLS, CDR2 YYNGEE. The chain's CDR3 is CASSVEWTGNHEQYF. The CDR3 DNA sequence: TGTGCCAGCAGCGTAGAGTGGACAGGGAACCACGAGCAGTACTTC.

The rearrangement uses TRBV20-1 and TRBJ1-5, with D uncertain. The CDR3 consists of 12 residues. Trimming removed 4 bases from V and 3 bases from J, with 7 bases in between. In germline, CDR1 is DFQATT, CDR2 SNEGSKA (reference sequence). CDR3 bases: TGCAGTGCTATCAGAATCAATCAGCCCCAGCATTTT. Its protein product is CSAIRINQPQHF.

This clonotype was detected only a few times. This sequence joins TRBV5-4 and TRBJ2-1, with TRBD2 matching over 8 bases. CDR1 SGHNT and CDR2 YYREEE come from the germline V gene (reference sequence). V was clipped by 2 bases and J by 6 bases; unmatched bases: 1. The CDR3 spans 13 residues. Written as DNA, the CDR3 is TGTGCCAGCAGCTTTCTAGCGGGCAATGAGCAGTTCTTC. Residues: CASSFLAGNEQFF.

The rearrangement links TRBV12-3 or TRBV12-4 to TRBJ2-2; 11 nucleotides line up with TRBD1. CDR3 length equals 16 residues. V shed 7 bases and J 6 bases; nucleotides not matched to a gene: 10. The CDR3 bases are TGTGCCAGCATCTTTGTCCCGGGACAGGGGGCCGGGGAGCTGTTTTTT. It codes for CASIFVPGQGAGELFF.

The chain uses TRBV20-1 and TRBJ2-3; the match to TRBD2 covers 9 bases. Trimming at V came to 1 base and at J to 0 bases, leaving 11 bases not matched to a gene. CDR1 DFQATT and CDR2 SNEGSKA come from the germline V gene (reference sequence). The CDR3 covers 18 residues. DNA for the CDR3: TGCAGTGCTAGAGGGGCAAGCGGGAGGATATATAGCACAGATACGCAGTATTTT. As protein: CSARGASGRIYSTDTQYF.

This clonotype was detected a few times. This chain uses TRBV7-3 with TRBJ2-7, with unresolved D. This CDR3 has 15 residues. V was cut by 5 bases and J by 4 bases, with 18 bases left in between. Germline assignment: CDR1 SGHTA and CDR2 FQGTGA. The CDR3 region is CASSPRLMEKYEQYF. CDR3 DNA: TGTGCCAGCAGCCCCCGTCTGATGGAAAAATACGAGCAGTACTTC. The full variable domain, its missing parts supplied by reference TRBV7-3 and TRBJ2-7, is GAGVSQTPSNKVTEKGKYVELRCDPISGHTALYWYRQSLGQGPEFLIYFQGTGAADDSGLPNDRFFAVRPEGSVSTLKIQRTERGDSAVYLCASSPRLMEKYEQYFGPGTRLTVT.

The V and J genes are TRBV15 and TRBJ2-4; 10 bases line up with TRBD2. The trim removed 0 bases at V and 4 bases at J, leaving 6 bases unmatched. Germline V gene sequence: CDR1 LNHNV, CDR2 YYDKDF (reference sequence). CDR3 size: 17 residues. This CDR3 reads CATSRDFSGRAKNIQYF. CDR3 DNA sequence: TGTGCCACCAGCAGAGATTTCAGCGGGAGGGCAAAAAACATTCAGTACTTC.

This clonotype was picked up a small number of times. This chain links TRBV27 with TRBJ2-7, with 10 bases aligning to TRBD2. The length of the CDR3 is 17 residues. The V gene's germline CDR1 is MNHEY and CDR2 SMNVEV (reference sequence). The ends lost 2 bases at V and 3 bases at J; junction bases unmatched: 10. The CDR3 region is CASSLGVAGGRYYEQYF. DNA of the CDR3: TGTGCCAGCAGTTTAGGGGTAGCGGGAGGCAGATACTACGAGCAGTACTTC.

V is TRBV3-1 and J is TRBJ1-2; 7 nucleotides line up with TRBD1. Germline CDR1 is LGHDT and CDR2 is YNNKEL (reference sequence). The ends lost 1 base at V and 7 bases at J; junction bases unmatched: 6. CDR3 length: 14 amino acids. The CDR3 DNA reads as TGTGCCAGCAGCCAAGTGCAGGGGGGCTCTGGCTACACCTTC. It translates to CASSQVQGGSGYTF.

This clonotype was seen more than once but under ten times. The chain has TRBV3-1 and TRBJ2-7; 9 bases are shared with TRBD1. CDR1 LGHDT and CDR2 YNNKEL come from the germline V gene (reference sequence). The CDR3 is made up of 14 amino acids. The V and J ends lost 5 bases and 7 bases, in that order; junction bases with no gene match: 9. This chain's CDR3 is CASSLRTGAGEQYF. The CDR3 DNA reads as TGTGCCAGCAGCTTAAGGACAGGGGCGGGGGAGCAGTACTTC.

This chain links TRBV27 with TRBJ1-6, with 8 nucleotides matching TRBD1. This CDR3 spans 15 amino acids. The germline CDR1 and CDR2 sequences are MNHEY and SMNVEV (reference sequence). The ends lost 5 bases at V and 7 bases at J; junction bases unmatched: 7. CDR3 sequence reads: CASSTRQGTNSPLHF. DNA of the CDR3: TGTGCCAGCAGTACCAGACAGGGGACAAATTCACCCCTCCACTTT.

J is TRBJ2-3 and V is TRBV5-1; TRBD2 matches 13 bases. V lost 3 bases and J lost 1; bases outside the gene matches: 2. Germline-derived CDR1 and CDR2 are SGHRS and YFSETQ. CDR3 length: 16 amino acids. CDR3 bases: TGCGCCAGCAGCTCGGGACTAGCGGGACGCACAGATACGCAGTATTTT. Protein product: CASSSGLAGRTDTQYF. The full variable domain, with the rest looked up from reference TRBV5-1 and TRBJ2-3, is KAGVTQTPRYLIKTRGQQVTLSCSPISGHRSVSWYQQTPGQGLQFLFEYFSETQRNKGNFPGRFSGRQFSNSRSEMNVSTLELGDSALYLCASSSGLAGRTDTQYFGPGTRLTVL.

The chain has TRBV12-3 or TRBV12-4 and TRBJ2-7; no clear D. The CDR3 has 13 amino acids. V lost 3 bases to trimming and J lost 5 bases, with 11 bases between them. The CDR3 DNA sequence: TGTGCCAGCAGTTTGTGGGAAAAAGACGAGCAGTACTTC. Translation gives CASSLWEKDEQYF.

In DNA form, the CDR3 reads TGTGCCAGCAGCTTGGGCCAGGGTATCGACGAGCAGTACTTC. It yields the protein CASSLGQGIDEQYF. This rearrangement joins TRBV13 to TRBJ2-7; possibly TRBD1 for D (5 bases). The CDR3 extends over 14 amino acids. The germline CDR1 and CDR2 sequences are PRHDT and FYEKMQ (reference sequence). V was cut by 3 bases and J by 5 bases, with 14 bases left in between. The full variable domain, rest sourced from reference TRBV13 and TRBJ2-7, is AAGVIQSPRHLIKEKRETATLKCYPIPRHDTVYWYQQGPGQDPQFLISFYEKMQSDKGSIPDRFSAQQFSDYHSELNMSSLELGDSALYFCASSLGQGIDEQYFGPGTRLTVT.

The chain combines TRBV12-3 or TRBV12-4 with TRBJ2-5; TRBD2 might be the D (5 bases). Deletions cut 5 bases from V and 2 bases from J, with 9 bases between. The CDR3 loop spans 13 amino acids. CDR3 region: CASSTRPQETQYF. The CDR3 DNA reads TGTGCCAGCAGTACTAGGCCTCAAGAGACCCAGTACTTC.

The chain is built from TRBV12-3 or TRBV12-4 and TRBJ1-5; 10 nucleotides agree with TRBD1. Trimming took 5 bases from V and 0 from J; bases not matched to a gene: 7. The CDR3 spans 17 residues. The CDR3 DNA is TGTGCCAGCAGTCTAGGGACAGGGGCGAATAGCAATCAGCCCCAGCATTTT. Its protein is CASSLGTGANSNQPQHF.

The chain has TRBV27 and TRBJ2-2, with D possibly TRBD1 on 6 matching bases. Trimming cost V 7 bases and J 0 bases, with 18 bases left between them. The CDR3 consists of 17 residues. The V gene's germline CDR1 is MNHEY and CDR2 SMNVEV (reference sequence). The CDR3 nucleotides read TGTGCCAGCAAGGATAGTCCTGGGACACCGAACACCGGGGAGCTGTTTTTT. It yields the protein CASKDSPGTPNTGELFF.

This clonotype has just a few counts. As DNA, the CDR3 is TGTGCCAGCATCCCCGTCGGGGAGGGGGTCGATGAGCAGTTCTTC. Its protein is CASIPVGEGVDEQFF. The V call is TRBV11-1, the J call TRBJ2-1; D might be TRBD2 (7 bases). This CDR3 contains 15 residues. V lost 7 bases and J 8 bases, leaving 21 bases between the germline ends. Germline CDR1 and CDR2: SGHAT and FQDESV (reference sequence). The variable domain in full, completed from reference TRBV11-1 and TRBJ2-1, reads EAEVAQSPRYKITEKSQAVAFWCDPISGHATLYWYRQILGQGPELLVQFQDESVVDDSQLPKDRFSAERLKGVDSTLKIQPAELGDSAMYLCASIPVGEGVDEQFFGPGTRLTVL.